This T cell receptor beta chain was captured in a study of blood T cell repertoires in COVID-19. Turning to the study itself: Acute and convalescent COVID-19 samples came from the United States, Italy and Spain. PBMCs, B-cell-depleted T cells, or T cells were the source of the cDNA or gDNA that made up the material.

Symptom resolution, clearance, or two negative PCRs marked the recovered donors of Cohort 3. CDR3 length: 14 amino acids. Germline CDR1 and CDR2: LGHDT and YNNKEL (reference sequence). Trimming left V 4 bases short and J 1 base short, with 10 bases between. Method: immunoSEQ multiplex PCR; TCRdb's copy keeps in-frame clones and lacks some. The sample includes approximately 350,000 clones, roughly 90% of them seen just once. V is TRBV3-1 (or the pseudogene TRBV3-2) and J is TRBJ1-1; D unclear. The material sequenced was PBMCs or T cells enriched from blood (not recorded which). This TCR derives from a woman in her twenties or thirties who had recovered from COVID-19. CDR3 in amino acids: CASSPADKNTEAFF. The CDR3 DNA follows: TGTGCCAGCAGCCCCGCTGACAAGAACACTGAAGCTTTCTTT.